Listed here is a single TCR beta chain. What it binds is not known. Together with a sample-barcoded 5' primer, a J-beta primer mix was included in a second PCR lasting roughly 6 to 12 cycles. Template switching added a 12-random-nucleotide identifier to every cDNA molecule. TCRdb used MiXCR to reprocess the 5' RACE reads, holding one entry per CDR3 protein. The data hold over 950,000 distinct CDR3 sequences, with less than 45% observed a single time. This entry comes from a study of blood T cells in healthy people across ages. General study findings and limits: More naive CD4+ cells and higher diversity were found in long-lived than in aged donors.

The sequence was collected from a man aged 18 to 29 in good health. The sequenced sample consisted of blood.

CDR3: CATSDLPRGGTEAFF. CDR3 sequence (DNA): TGTGCCACCAGTGATTTGCCCAGGGGGGGCACTGAAGCTTTCTTT. V gene TRBV24-1 combines with J gene TRBJ1-1; 7 nucleotides align to TRBD1. The ends lost 0 bases at V and 4 bases at J; junction bases unmatched: 4. This CDR3 is built from 15 residues. Germline V CDR1 and CDR2: KGHDR, SFDVKD.